This T cell receptor beta chain was recovered during a study of blood T cells in healthy people across ages. As for this clonotype: Its antigen is still unknown.

With a J-beta primer mix and a sample-barcoded 5' primer, a second PCR ran 7 to 11 cycles. TCRdb itself ran the 5' RACE reads through MiXCR, one entry per CDR3 protein. Among 800,000 to 950,000 distinct CDR3 sequences listed, around 48% were seen once. Study-wide results and caveats: Age showed a roughly linear inverse relationship with TCR beta diversity per million T cells. Long-lived donors carried more naive CD4+ cells and greater diversity than aged donors. Any conclusive comparison of naive versus antigen-experienced cells was prevented by using unsorted PBMCs.

In germline, CDR1 is DFQATT, CDR2 SNEGSKA (reference sequence). CDR3 length: 12 residues. V gave up 4 bases and J gave up 4 bases, with 10 bases separating them. Sample: blood. This TCR was sampled from a man under 40 in good health. The chain recombines TRBV20-1 with TRBJ2-5; TRBD1 might be the D (5 bases). CDR3 nucleotide sequence: TGCAGTGCTACCAGGGATGGAGAGACCCAGTACTTC. Translating gives CSATRDGETQYF.